These T cell receptor beta chains were read from a single sample in a study of shared clonotypes between healthy human individuals. The assay was immunoSEQ multiplex PCR, and TCRdb's table has in-frame clones only and misses some. The data hold about 600,000 clones, with around 77% observed a single time. Sequencing was carried out using PBMCs. These receptor sequences come from a woman between 35 and 50 years old in good health. Some clones in this sample may be carry-over from other donors' samples. Each CDR3 is given with its conserved first and last residue. D genes are given only for firm matches. Some rows have no size entry. The others give once, few or many, or a class for an expanded clone.

D	V	size	length	J	DNA	CDR3
.	TRBV28	.	15	TRBJ2-1	TGTGCCAGCAGTATCAGACTAGTAGGCCCCCTTGAGCAGTTCTTC	CASSIRLVGPLEQFF
TRBD2	TRBV27	.	16	TRBJ2-1	TGTGCCAGCAGTTTGGGGATGGGACTAGCGGGTTCTGAGCAGTTCTTC	CASSLGMGLAGSEQFF
TRBD1	TRBV27	once	15	TRBJ2-7	TGTGCCAGCAGCCCCACGGACAGGGCGGGTGACGAGCAGTACTTC	CASSPTDRAGDEQYF
.	TRBV2	.	13	TRBJ2-7	TGTGCCAGCAACTTAGACTACAGTCTCGAGCAGTACTTC	CASNLDYSLEQYF
.	TRBV6-6	.	11	TRBJ1-3	TGTGCCAGCAGCCCAGGGTACACCATATATTTT	CASSPGYTIYF
TRBD1	TRBV28	.	14	TRBJ1-1	TGTGCCAGCAGTTTAGCGGCAGGGGGATCTGAAGCTTTCTTT	CASSLAAGGSEAFF
.	TRBV19	few	15	TRBJ2-3	TGTGCCAGTAGGCCCTCCCGGGTCTACACAGATACGCAGTATTTT	CASRPSRVYTDTQYF
.	TRBV6-6	.	13	TRBJ1-5	TGTGCCAGCAGTTACGGTATCAATCAGCCCCAGCATTTT	CASSYGINQPQHF
.	TRBV6-6	.	14	TRBJ1-1	TGTGCCAGCAGTTACTCGAGAGTGAACACTGAAGCTTTCTTT	CASSYSRVNTEAFF
.	TRBV7-2	.	15	TRBJ2-1	TGTGCCAGCAGCGGTCTTGGGGAGAGGCGCAATGAGCAGTTCTTC	CASSGLGERRNEQFF
TRBD2	TRBV9	many	18	TRBJ2-1	TGTGCCAGCAGCACGGGGACTAGCGGGAGAGGGGGGTACAATGAGCAGTTCTTC	CASSTGTSGRGGYNEQFF
.	TRBV4-3	.	14	TRBJ2-3	TGCGCCAGCAGCCCCCACAGGTCCGCAGATACGCAGTATTTT	CASSPHRSADTQYF
TRBD2	TRBV10-3	.	14	TRBJ2-3	TGTGCCGCCAGACTAGCGGGGTCCACAGATACGCAGTATTTT	CAARLAGSTDTQYF
.	TRBV19	few	15	TRBJ2-2	TGTGCCAGTAGTAACGGACAGCCTAACACCGGGGAGCTGTTTTTT	CASSNGQPNTGELFF
.	TRBV27	few	18	TRBJ2-2	TGTGCCAGCAGTCCGCTAGCCCGGACTAATACGAACACCGGGGAGCTGTTTTTT	CASSPLARTNTNTGELFF
TRBD2	TRBV19	.	13	TRBJ2-7	TGTGCCACCTCCAGCGGGGGTGGCTACGAGCAGTACTTC	CATSSGGGYEQYF
.	TRBV6-1	.	13	TRBJ1-5	TGTGCCAGCAGTGAATTCGGGGGACAGCCCCAGCATTTT	CASSEFGGQPQHF
.	TRBV7-3	.	13	TRBJ2-5	TGTGCCAGCAGTAGGGGAAACCAAGAGACCCAGTACTTC	CASSRGNQETQYF
.	TRBV5-1	.	12	TRBJ1-2	TGCGCCAGCAGCTTGGAACAGGAGGGCTACACCTTC	CASSLEQEGYTF
.	TRBV21-1	once	13	TRBJ2-7	TGTGCCAGCATAAGGGCCCCACGCGTCGAGCAGTACTTC	CASIRAPRVEQYF
.	TRBV6-4	.	14	TRBJ2-1	TGTGCCAGCAGTGAGGTGAGTGGCCGCAATGAGCAGTTCTTC	CASSEVSGRNEQFF
.	TRBV19	.	15	TRBJ2-1	TGTGCCAGTACCTCCCTAGCTCAGATAGACAATGAGCAGTTCTTC	CASTSLAQIDNEQFF
.	TRBV18	few	14	TRBJ1-5	TGTGCCAGCTCACTAGATGGGGGGGATCAGCCCCAGCATTTT	CASSLDGGDQPQHF
.	TRBV28	.	13	TRBJ2-5	TGTGCCGGGGGGGCGAGAAACCAAGAGACCCAGTACTTC	CAGGARNQETQYF
.	TRBV21-1	.	16	TRBJ2-5	TGTGCCAGCAGCATCTGGACAGGGCAGGGCGGGGAGACCCAGTACTTC	CASSIWTGQGGETQYF
.	TRBV7-2	.	14	TRBJ1-4	TGTGCCAGCAGCTTCGGGCAGGGGTTCGAAAAACTGTTTTTT	CASSFGQGFEKLFF
TRBD1	TRBV2	.	15	TRBJ2-3	TGTGCCAGCAGTGAGGGACAGGGGAGCACAGATACGCAGTATTTT	CASSEGQGSTDTQYF
TRBD2	TRBV4-3	once	18	TRBJ2-7	TGCGCCAGCAGCCAAGACAGGCTAGCGGGAGGGGTCAGCTACGAGCAGTACTTC	CASSQDRLAGGVSYEQYF
TRBD1	TRBV7-2	.	16	TRBJ1-5	TGTGCCAGCAGCCCAGACTGGCAGGGGGGTTTACGGCCCCAGCATTTT	CASSPDWQGGLRPQHF
.	TRBV7-9	.	17	TRBJ1-2	TGTGCCAGCAGCTCAGACCGAGGAACGACATTTATCTATGGCTACACCTTC	CASSSDRGTTFIYGYTF
TRBD2	TRBV7-3	.	16	TRBJ2-3	TGTGCCAGCAGCTCCGATAGCGGGAGGGTTGCAGATACGCAGTATTTT	CASSSDSGRVADTQYF
.	TRBV29-1	.	16	TRBJ2-3	TGCAGCGTTGAAGAAGGGCTAGCAACACCCGCAGATACGCAGTATTTT	CSVEEGLATPADTQYF
.	TRBV11-2	many	13	TRBJ2-7	TGTGCCAGCAGCTTGCAGGGCTCCTACGAGCAGTACTTC	CASSLQGSYEQYF
.	TRBV5-1	.	12	TRBJ2-3	TGCGCCAGCAGCTTGTCAGGGGATACGCAGTATTTT	CASSLSGDTQYF
.	TRBV7-8	many	14	TRBJ2-1	TGTGCCACCAGAAAGGATCGCTCCTACAATGAGCAGTTCTTC	CATRKDRSYNEQFF
.	TRBV30	.	16	TRBJ2-6	TGTGCCTGGAGAAAGGGTTCCAGCTCTGGGGCCAACGTCCTGACTTTC	CAWRKGSSSGANVLTF
.	TRBV5-1	.	15	TRBJ2-2	TGCGCCAGCAGCTTGTTGGGAACCAACACCGGGGAGCTGTTTTTT	CASSLLGTNTGELFF